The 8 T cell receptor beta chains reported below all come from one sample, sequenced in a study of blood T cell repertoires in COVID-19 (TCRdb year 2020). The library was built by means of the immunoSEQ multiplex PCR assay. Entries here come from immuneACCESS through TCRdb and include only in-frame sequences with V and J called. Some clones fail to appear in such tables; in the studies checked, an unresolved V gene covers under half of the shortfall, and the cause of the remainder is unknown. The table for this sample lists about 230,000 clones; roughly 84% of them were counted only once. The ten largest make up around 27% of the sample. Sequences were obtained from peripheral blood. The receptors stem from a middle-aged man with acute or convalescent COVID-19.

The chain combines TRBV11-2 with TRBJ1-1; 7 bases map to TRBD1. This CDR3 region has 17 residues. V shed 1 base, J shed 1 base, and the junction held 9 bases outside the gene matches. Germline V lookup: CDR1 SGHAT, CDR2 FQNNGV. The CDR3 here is CASSLGKWGQKNTEAFF. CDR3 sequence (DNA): TGTGCCAGCAGCTTAGGGAAATGGGGACAGAAGAACACTGAAGCTTTCTTT.

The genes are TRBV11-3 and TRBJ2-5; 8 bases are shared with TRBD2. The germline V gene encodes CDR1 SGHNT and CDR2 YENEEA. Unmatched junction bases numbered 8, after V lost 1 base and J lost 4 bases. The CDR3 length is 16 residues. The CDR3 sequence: CASSLGTSTLGETQYF. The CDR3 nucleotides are TGTGCCAGCAGCTTAGGGACTAGCACCCTAGGAGAGACCCAGTACTTC.

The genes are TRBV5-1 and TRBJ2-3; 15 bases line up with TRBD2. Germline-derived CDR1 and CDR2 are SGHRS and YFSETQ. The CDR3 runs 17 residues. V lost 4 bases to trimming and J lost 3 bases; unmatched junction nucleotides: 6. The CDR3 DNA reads TGCGCCAGCAGCCCCAGCGGACTAGCGGGAGGGACAGATACGCAGTATTTT. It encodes CASSPSGLAGGTDTQYF.

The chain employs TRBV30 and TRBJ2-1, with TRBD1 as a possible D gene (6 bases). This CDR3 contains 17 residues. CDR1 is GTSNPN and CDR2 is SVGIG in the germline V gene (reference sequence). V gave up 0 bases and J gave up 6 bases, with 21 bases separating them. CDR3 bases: TGTGCCTGGAGTGTAGAGGTGGACAGCCGGGCCCTCAATGAGCAGTTCTTC. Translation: CAWSVEVDSRALNEQFF. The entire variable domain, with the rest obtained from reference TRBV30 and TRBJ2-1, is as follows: SQTIHQWPATLVQPVGSPLSLECTVEGTSNPNLYWYRQAAGRGLQLLFYSVGIGQISSEVPQNLSASRPQDRQFILSSKKLLLSDSGFYLCAWSVEVDSRALNEQFFGPGTRLTVL.

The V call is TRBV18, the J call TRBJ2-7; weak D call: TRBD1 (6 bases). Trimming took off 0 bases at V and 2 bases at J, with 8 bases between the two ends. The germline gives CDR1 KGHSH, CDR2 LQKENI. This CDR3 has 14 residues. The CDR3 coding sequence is TGTGCCAGCTCACCACCGACAGGTCCCTACGAGCAGTACTTC. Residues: CASSPPTGPYEQYF.

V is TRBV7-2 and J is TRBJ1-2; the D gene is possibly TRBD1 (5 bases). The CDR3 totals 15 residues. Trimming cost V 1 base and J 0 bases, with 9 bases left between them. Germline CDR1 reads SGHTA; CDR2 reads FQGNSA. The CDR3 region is CASSLVTGSNYGYTF. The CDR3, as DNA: TGTGCCAGCAGCTTAGTTACAGGTTCTAACTATGGCTACACCTTC.

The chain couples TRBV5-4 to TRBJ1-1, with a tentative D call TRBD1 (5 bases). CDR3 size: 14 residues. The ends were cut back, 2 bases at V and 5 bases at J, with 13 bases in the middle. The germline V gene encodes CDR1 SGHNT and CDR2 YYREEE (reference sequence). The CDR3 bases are TGTGCCAGCAGCTTAAGCAGGGAGGGAACTGAAGCTTTCTTT. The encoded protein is CASSLSREGTEAFF.

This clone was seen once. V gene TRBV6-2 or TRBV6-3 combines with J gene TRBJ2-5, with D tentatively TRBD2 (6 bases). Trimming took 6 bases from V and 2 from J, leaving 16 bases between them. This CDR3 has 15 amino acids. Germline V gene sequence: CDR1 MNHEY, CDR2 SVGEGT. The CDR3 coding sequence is TGTGCCAGCAGCTCCCAAGCGGGTGGGCAAGAGACCCAGTACTTC. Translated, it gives CASSSQAGGQETQYF.